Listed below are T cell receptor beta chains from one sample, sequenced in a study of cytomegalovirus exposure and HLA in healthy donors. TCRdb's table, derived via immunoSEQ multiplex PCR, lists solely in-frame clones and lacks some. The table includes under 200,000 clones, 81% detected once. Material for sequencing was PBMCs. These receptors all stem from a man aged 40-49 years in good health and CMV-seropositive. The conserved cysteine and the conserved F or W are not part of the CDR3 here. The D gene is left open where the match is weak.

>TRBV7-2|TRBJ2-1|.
ASSPGGRESGQF
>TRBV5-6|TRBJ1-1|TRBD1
ASSWGQGMVEAF
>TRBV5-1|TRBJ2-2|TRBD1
ASSLQGADTGELF
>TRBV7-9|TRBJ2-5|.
ASSSLETQY
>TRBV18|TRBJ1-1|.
ASSPQGPGGTEAF
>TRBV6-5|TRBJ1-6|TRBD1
ASSYTRTGGRSPLH
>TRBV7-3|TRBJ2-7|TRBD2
ASSSGGEQY
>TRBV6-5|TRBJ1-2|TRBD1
ASSSPTGGDYGYT
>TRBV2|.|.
ASREQGYEQY
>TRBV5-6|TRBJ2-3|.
ASSLWAEGGTDTQY
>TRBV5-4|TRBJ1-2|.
ASSSPGGSAYGYT
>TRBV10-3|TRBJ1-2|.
AISDGVQGIHGYT
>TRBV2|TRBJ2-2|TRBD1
ASRNRDRDYRLTGELF
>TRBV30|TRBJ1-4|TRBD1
AWSGQGATEKLF
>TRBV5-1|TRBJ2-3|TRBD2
ASSLRAGGPDTQY
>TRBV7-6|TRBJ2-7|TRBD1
ASSEAGTGPYEQY
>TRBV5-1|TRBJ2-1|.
ASSLPGSAVNEQF
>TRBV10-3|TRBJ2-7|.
AISETGIDEQY
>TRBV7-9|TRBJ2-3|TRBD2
ASSLEFTSGLSTDTQY
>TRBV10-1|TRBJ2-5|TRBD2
ASSESPGGGLQETQY
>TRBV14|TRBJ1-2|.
ASSQNPTAPHGYT
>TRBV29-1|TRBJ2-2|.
SVRTAPAGELF
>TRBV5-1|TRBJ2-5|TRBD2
ASSRSGGPQETQY
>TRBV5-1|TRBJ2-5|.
ASSSRLPETQY
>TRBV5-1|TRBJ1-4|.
ASSSGTTNEKLF
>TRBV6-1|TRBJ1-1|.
ASSLGEGTEAF
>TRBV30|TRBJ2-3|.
AWSVPGSGTDTQY
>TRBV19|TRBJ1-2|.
ASSTRDIANYGYT
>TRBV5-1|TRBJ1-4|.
ASSLVGLWDEKLF
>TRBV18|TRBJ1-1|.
ASSPPGGRSTEAF
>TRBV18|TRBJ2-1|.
ASSPVVGGNEQF
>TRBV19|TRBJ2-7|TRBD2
ASSITGGYEQY
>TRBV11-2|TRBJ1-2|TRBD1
ASSLGQGQPLYGYT
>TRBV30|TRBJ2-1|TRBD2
AWNRLAGNEQF
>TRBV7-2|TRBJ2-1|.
ASSLGGWNEQF
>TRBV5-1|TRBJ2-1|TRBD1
ASSYGQGSVDEQF
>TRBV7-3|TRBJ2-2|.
ASRVGGAQSHGELF
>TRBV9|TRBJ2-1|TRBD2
ASSVGLASHNEQF
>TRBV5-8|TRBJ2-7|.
ASSNRGGSYEQY
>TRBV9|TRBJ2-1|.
ASSVGVGAYNEQF
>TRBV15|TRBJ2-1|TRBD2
ATSRDYLYNEQF
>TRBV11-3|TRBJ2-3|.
ASSLVGAADTQY
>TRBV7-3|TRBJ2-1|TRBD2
ASSLGLAGGDSYNEQF
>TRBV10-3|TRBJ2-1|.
AISETGKSYNEQF
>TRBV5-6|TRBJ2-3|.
ASSLAVGPTDTQY
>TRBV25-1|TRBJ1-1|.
ASSPFPSGTLSTEAF
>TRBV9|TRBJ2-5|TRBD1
ASSQQGDRVQETQY
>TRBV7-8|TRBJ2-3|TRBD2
ASSLATSGGTTDTQY
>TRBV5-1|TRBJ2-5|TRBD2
ASSFQRGPQETQY
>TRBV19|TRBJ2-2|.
ASSMGGGTGELF
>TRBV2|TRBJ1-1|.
ASSEGALSEAF
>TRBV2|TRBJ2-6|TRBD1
ASRGTGGAGANVLT